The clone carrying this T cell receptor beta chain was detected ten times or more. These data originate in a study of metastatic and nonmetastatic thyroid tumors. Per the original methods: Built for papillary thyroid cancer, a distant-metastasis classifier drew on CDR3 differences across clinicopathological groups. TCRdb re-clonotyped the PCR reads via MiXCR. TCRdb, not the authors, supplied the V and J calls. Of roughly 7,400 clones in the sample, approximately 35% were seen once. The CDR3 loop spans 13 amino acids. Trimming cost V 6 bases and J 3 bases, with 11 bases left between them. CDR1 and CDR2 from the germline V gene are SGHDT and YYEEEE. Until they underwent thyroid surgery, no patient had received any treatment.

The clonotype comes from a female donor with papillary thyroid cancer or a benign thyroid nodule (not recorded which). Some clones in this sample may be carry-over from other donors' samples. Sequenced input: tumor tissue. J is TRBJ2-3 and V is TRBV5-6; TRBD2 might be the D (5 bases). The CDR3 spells CASKAVRTDTQYF. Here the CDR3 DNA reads TGTGCCAGCAAAGCGGTGAGGACAGATACGCAGTATTTT.